Detailed here is one T cell receptor beta chain. The sample originates from a study of blood T cells in healthy people across ages. This CDR3 has 14 residues. The germline V gene has CDR1 MNHEY and CDR2 SMNVEV (reference sequence). V was clipped by 1 base and J by 1 base; unmatched bases: 1. The second PCR ran roughly 7 to 12 cycles with a sample-barcoded 5' primer and J-beta primers. One entry per CDR3 protein results from TCRdb running MiXCR on the 5' RACE reads. The sample contains around 990,000 distinct CDR3 sequences, roughly two fifths of which appear only once. This clonotype originated in a man aged 18 to 30 in good health. The chain links TRBV27 to TRBJ2-7; 7 bases match TRBD1. The sample was blood. CDR3 residues: CASSLFRGSYEQYF. In nucleotides, the CDR3 is TGTGCCAGCAGTTTATTCAGGGGGTCCTACGAGCAGTACTTC.